This is a list of T cell receptor beta chains from one sample in a study of T cell repertoires in cytomegalovirus infection. No antigen is known for these receptors. TCRdb redid the calling of the reads with MiXCR, one entry per CDR3 protein. Of roughly 180,000 distinct CDR3 sequences listed, less than 25% are singletons. The source material was CD8+ T cells from cultured PBMCs, sampled from culture after CMV antigen stimulation. Source of these receptors: a human donor in good health (CMV status not recorded). Some clones in this sample may be carry-over from other donors' samples. CDR3s leave out the opening cysteine and the closing phenylalanine or tryptophan.

V: TRBV7-6
CDR3: ASSLRTGAFQETQY

V: TRBV12-3/TRBV12-4
CDR3: ASSPGANYGYT

V: TRBV5-5
CDR3: ASSLPGNANTGELF

V: TRBV10-3
CDR3: AISETTGDEQY

V: TRBV11-3
CDR3: ASSPRGLGYNEQF

V: TRBV6-1
CDR3: ASSLAGVNEQF

V: TRBV7-8
CDR3: ASSRERGLYGGITDTQY

V: TRBV12-3/TRBV12-4
CDR3: ASSLLRVEETQY

V: TRBV7-9
CDR3: ASRPPGTGANVLT

V: TRBV6-2/TRBV6-3
CDR3: ASSYLAGRAEAF

V: TRBV3-1
CDR3: ASSSSSFGGELF